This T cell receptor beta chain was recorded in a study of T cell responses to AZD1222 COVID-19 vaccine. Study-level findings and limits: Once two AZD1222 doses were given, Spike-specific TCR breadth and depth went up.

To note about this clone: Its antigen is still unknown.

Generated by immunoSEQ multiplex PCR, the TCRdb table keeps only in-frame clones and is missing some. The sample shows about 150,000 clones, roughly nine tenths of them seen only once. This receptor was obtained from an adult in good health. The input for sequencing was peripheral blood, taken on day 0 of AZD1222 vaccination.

DNA of the CDR3: TGTGCCAGCAGTTACTCGAACGAAAAACTGTTTTTT. Translation gives CASSYSNEKLFF. V gene TRBV6-5 combines with J gene TRBJ1-4; D not certain. The CDR3 runs to 12 residues. Trimming took off 0 bases at V and 8 bases at J, with 4 bases between the two ends. The germline CDR1 and CDR2 sequences are MNHEY and SVGAGI.